This record looks at one TCR beta chain sequence and its context. The antigen remains undetermined. Original methodology: ImmunoSEQ only sent back junction sequences with no quality scores, so filtering was done differently. Produced via immunoSEQ multiplex PCR; TCRdb's table is partial and in-frame only. V, J and clone size are those of that table, while D and trimming were read from the DNA. The sample records approximately 1.9 million clones, just under 95% being singletons. Naive-designated CD8 cells lacked CD45RO, were positively enriched for CCR7, and omitted terminally differentiated effector memory CD45RA+ cells. HIV-negative, healthy adults without recent acute infections or vaccinations were the donors. V dropped 2 bases and J dropped 3 bases, with 10 bases sitting between them. CDR1 and CDR2 (germline): SGHVS, FQNEAQ. The length of the CDR3 is 14 residues. This entry comes from a study of shared clonotypes between healthy human individuals.

Study-level points and caveats: Against clonotypes common to all four donors, non-shared ones had lower generation probabilities. Some naive CD4 clonotypes, roughly 4.7%, turned up in common across several donors.

Material: naive CD8+ T cells from PBMCs. The source of this sequence is a man between 18 and 35 years old in good health. Some clones in this sample may be carry-over from other donors' samples. The rearrangement uses TRBV7-8 and TRBJ2-5; D ambiguous. This chain's CDR3 is CASSLRWLEETQYF. The CDR3 coding sequence is TGTGCCAGCAGCTTACGGTGGCTTGAAGAGACCCAGTACTTC. The variable domain in full, completed from reference TRBV7-8 and TRBJ2-5, reads GAGVSQSPRYKVAKRGQDVALRCDPISGHVSLFWYQQALGQGPEFLTYFQNEAQLDKSGLPSDRFFAERPEGSVSTLKIQRTQQEDSAVYLCASSLRWLEETQYFGPGTRLLVL.